This TCR beta chain originates from a study of T-cell reconstitution after alpha-beta-depleted transplantation in children. Germline V gene sequence: CDR1 DFQATT, CDR2 SNEGSKA (reference sequence). Trimming took 0 bases from V and 2 from J, leaving 16 bases between them. The CDR3 is 16 amino acids. Using unique molecular identifiers, the investigators prepared the TCRbeta library. MiXCR, applied by TCRdb to the PCR reads, yields one record per CDR3 protein. The table lists roughly 190,000 distinct CDR3 sequences, about 14% of them singletons. In its sample, this clonotype was seen many times. This specimen consisted of PBMCs from the stem cell graft donor, obtained from the stem cell graft. This chain joins TRBV20-1 and TRBJ2-5; D tentatively fits TRBD1 or TRBD2 (6 bases each). This receptor was obtained from a human donor who donated a stem cell graft to a child with acute lymphoblastic leukemia. CDR3 nucleotides: TGCAGTGCTAGAGATCTGAGGGGGGCCGGTCAAGAGACCCAGTACTTC. Its translation is CSARDLRGAGQETQYF.